The following is a TCR beta chain sequence with its context. The record originates from a study of blood T cell repertoires in COVID-19. Using immunoSEQ multiplex PCR, the repertoire was profiled, and TCRdb retains in-frame clones only, with some absent. Of over 150,000 clones listed, about nine tenths were seen once; the top ten hold approximately 4.1%. Per germline, CDR1 SGHNT and CDR2 YYREEE (reference sequence). This CDR3 contains 14 residues. V was trimmed by 1 base and J by 6 bases, leaving 13 bases between them. This sequence was found in a woman aged 60-75 years who had recovered from COVID-19. The chain links TRBV5-4 to TRBJ1-1, with D maybe TRBD1 (6 bases). Material for sequencing was peripheral blood. The CDR3 coding sequence is TGTGCCAGCAGCTTGCCGGGGGGCGTAGCTGAAGCTTTCTTT. It is translated as CASSLPGGVAEAFF.